One and the same sample provided the 30 T cell receptor beta chains below, sequenced in a study of HIV-infected patients and healthy controls (dated by TCRdb to between 2012 and 2015). After antiretroviral therapy began, follow-up blood was collected from HIV-infected patients roughly three months, about 14 weeks, later. Whole blood was used without cell fractionation, so the repertoire reflected all unsorted peripheral T cells. Preparation of the library involved 5' RACE. TCRdb shows the sequencer as Illumina MiSeq. Reverse transcription of 500 ng RNA was performed with SuperScript III using primers directed against the alpha and beta constant regions. Alpha and beta chain libraries were generated separately via chain-specific third strand synthesis with multiplexing indices. TCRdb passed the public sequencing reads through fastp at Q25 and MiXCR, retaining productive beta sequences. Each CDR3 protein appears once, grouped with its most common genes and DNA. The sample contains approximately 6,100 distinct CDR3 sequences, roughly 9.7% of them found a single time. The ten largest clonotypes hold about 27% of the sample.

This specimen consisted of blood, obtained during antiretroviral therapy. The origin of the receptors is an adult with HIV infection.

Judged by abundance, this clonotype is medium-sized. The rearrangement links TRBV28 to TRBJ2-6, with 9 bases identical to TRBD1. The CDR3 has 20 residues. CDR1 is MDHEN, CDR2 SYDVKM, per germline. V lost 6 bases to trimming and J lost 0 bases; unmatched junction nucleotides: 15. CDR3 coding DNA: TGTGCCAGCAGCCCGCCGGGCGGGACAGGGAGACTCTCTGGGGCCAACGTCCTGACTTTC. This sequence encodes CASSPPGGTGRLSGANVLTF.

In its sample, this clonotype ranks as medium-sized. This chain connects TRBV6-6 to TRBJ1-3, with unresolved D. Germline loops: CDR1 MNHNY, CDR2 SVGAGI (reference sequence). The length of the CDR3 is 15 residues. V lost 8 bases to trimming and J lost 0 bases, with 14 bases between them. CDR3 in amino acids: CASAHSSNSGNTIYF. Here the CDR3 DNA reads TGTGCCAGCGCCCACTCATCAAACTCTGGAAACACCATATATTTT.

In this sample, this clonotype turned up many times. The chain uses TRBV6-5 and TRBJ2-7; 10 positions match TRBD1. The junction had 19 bases not matched to a gene; V was cut back by 2 bases and J by 3 bases. The CDR3 is made up of 20 amino acids. CDR1 is MNHEY, CDR2 SVGAGI, per germline. In DNA form, the CDR3 reads TGTGCCAGCAGTTACGGACCGGGACAGGGGATTGGCGCCGGAGTCTACGAGCAGTACTTC. Protein product: CASSYGPGQGIGAGVYEQYF.

This clonotype is judged medium-sized. The chain's CDR3 is CASSASIGPYEQYF. CDR3 nucleotide sequence: TGTGCCAGCAGTGCCTCCATCGGCCCTTACGAGCAGTACTTC. The chain is built from TRBV27 and TRBJ2-7; no firm D call. The V and J ends lost 5 bases and 4 bases respectively, with 15 bases between them. The germline V gene has CDR1 MNHEY and CDR2 SMNVEV (reference sequence). The CDR3 sequence is 14 residues long.

This clonotype has only a few counts. The chain couples TRBV6-4 to TRBJ2-3; D might be TRBD1 (7 bases). This CDR3 is 14 amino acids long. Germline lookup yields CDR1 MRHNA and CDR2 SNTAGT. V lost 6 bases to trimming and J lost 5 bases, with 15 bases between them. This CDR3 reads CASSRGDIRDTQYF. CDR3 DNA: TGTGCCAGCAGCAGGGGGGACATTAGAGATACGCAGTATTTT.

The chain is built from TRBV5-1 and TRBJ2-7; D is unclear. The V and J ends lost 0 bases and 2 bases respectively, with 6 bases between them. CDR3 length: 13 amino acids. Germline loops: CDR1 SGHRS, CDR2 YFSETQ. The CDR3 is CASSLGLTYEQYF. DNA of the CDR3: TGCGCCAGCAGCTTGGGGCTAACCTACGAGCAGTACTTC.

This clonotype was seen ten or more times. This chain links TRBV28 with TRBJ1-1; 7 positions match TRBD1. Trimming at V came to 8 bases and at J to 6 bases, leaving 6 bases not matched to a gene. Germline CDR1 is MDHEN and CDR2 is SYDVKM. The CDR3 contains 12 residues. CDR3 region: CASLDRAPEAFF. The CDR3 nucleotides read TGTGCCAGCCTCGACAGGGCCCCTGAAGCTTTCTTT.

The gene calls are TRBV5-1 and TRBJ2-3; 9 bases are a match to TRBD1. CDR3 length: 18 residues. V lost 4 bases, J lost 5 bases, and 17 bases stayed unmatched. CDR1 and CDR2 (germline): SGHRS, YFSETQ. The DNA of the CDR3 is TGCGCCAGCAGCCTGGACAGGGGCAGCGGCGCAAGGATAGATACGCAGTATTTT. Encoded protein: CASSLDRGSGARIDTQYF.

Sample share makes this clonotype medium-sized. The genes are TRBV12-3 or TRBV12-4 and TRBJ1-4, with 8 positions matching TRBD1. This CDR3 comprises 15 residues. V dropped 3 bases and J dropped 7; count of bases not matched to a gene: 7. The CDR3 coding sequence is TGTGCCAGCAGTTTTTCAGACGACAGGGGTGAAAAACTGTTTTTT. Its translation: CASSFSDDRGEKLFF.

The table lists this clonotype with many counts. The chain couples TRBV5-5 to TRBJ2-3, with 7 bases aligning to TRBD2. Trimming removed 4 bases from V and 2 bases from J; junction bases left unmatched: 7. The CDR3 has 15 amino acids. Germline CDR1 SGHKS, CDR2 YYEKEE (reference sequence). In DNA form, the CDR3 reads TGTGCCAGCAGCCAATCTAGCGGACTCACAGATACGCAGTATTTT. Its protein product is CASSQSSGLTDTQYF.

This clonotype appeared many times. The gene calls are TRBV4-1 and TRBJ1-2; 8 bases are a match to TRBD1. Germline V CDR1 and CDR2: MGHRA, YSYEKL. The CDR3 is made up of 15 amino acids. The V segment lost 0 bases and the J segment 8 bases; nucleotides outside the gene matches: 8. The CDR3 sequence is CASSQDGAGGLGYTF. CDR3 nucleotides: TGCGCCAGCAGCCAAGACGGGGCAGGGGGCTTGGGCTACACCTTC.

This clonotype is labeled as hyperexpanded. The V gene is TRBV11-1, the J gene TRBJ2-5; 9 bases map to TRBD1. The CDR3 has 15 amino acids. V lost 5 bases, J lost 5 bases, and 9 bases stayed unmatched. Per the germline V gene, CDR1 is SGHAT and CDR2 is FQDESV (reference sequence). CDR3 coding DNA: TGTGCCAGCAGCACCGGGACAGGGATCGGCGAGACCCAGTACTTC. Protein product: CASSTGTGIGETQYF.

CDR3 loop: CASSDEGTGELFF. Written as DNA, the CDR3 is TGTGCCAGCAGTGATGAGGGCACCGGGGAGCTGTTTTTT. The gene calls are TRBV6-4 and TRBJ2-2, with D maybe TRBD2 (5 bases). The V end was cut by 3 bases, the J end by 4 bases, with 6 bases between. This CDR3 contains 13 residues. Germline-derived CDR1 and CDR2 are MRHNA and SNTAGT.

The chain uses TRBV25-1 and TRBJ2-5, with D perhaps given as TRBD1 or TRBD2 (5 bases each). This CDR3 contains 15 residues. Germline V CDR1 and CDR2: MGHDK, SYGVNS. The V end was cut by 3 bases, the J end by 0 bases, with 11 bases between. For the CDR3, the DNA is TGTGCCAGCAGTGAGCCCGGGACGTACCAAGAGACCCAGTACTTC. This translates into CASSEPGTYQETQYF.

This clonotype was seen repeatedly, ten times or more. The chain has TRBV12-3 or TRBV12-4 and TRBJ2-1, with D perhaps given as TRBD1 or TRBD2 (5 bases each). The V end lost 7 bases, the J end lost 5 bases, and 15 bases lay between the germline ends. CDR3 size: 14 residues. CDR3 sequence: CASNLRDVDNEQFF. The CDR3 DNA reads TGTGCCAGCAACCTCCGGGACGTTGACAATGAGCAGTTCTTC.

This clonotype is deemed medium-sized (0.01 to 0.1%). This CDR3 is CASRDISGTDTQYF. The CDR3 DNA reads as TGCGCCAGCAGGGACATTAGCGGCACAGATACGCAGTATTTT. The chain carries TRBV5-1 and TRBJ2-3; the D gene could be TRBD1 or TRBD2 (5 bases each). This CDR3 has 14 residues. Germline assignment: CDR1 SGHRS and CDR2 YFSETQ. With 5 bases removed from V and 1 base from J, the gap between germline ends came to 11 bases.

This clonotype was recorded many times. V and J are TRBV7-2 and TRBJ1-1; TRBD1 might be the D (6 bases). CDR3 length: 14 amino acids. Between the trimmed V and J ends, which lost 4 bases and 6 bases, there was a span of 15 bases. Looked up from germline, CDR1 is SGHTA and CDR2 is FQGNSA. This CDR3 reads CASSSGGRGSEAFF. The CDR3 nucleotides are TGTGCCAGCAGCTCGGGAGGCAGGGGATCTGAAGCTTTCTTT.

The chain recombines TRBV10-3 with TRBJ2-1; D might be TRBD1 (5 bases). V was shortened by 4 bases and J by 3 bases, with 10 bases between the two germline ends. CDR3 length equals 14 residues. The germline gives CDR1 ENHRY, CDR2 SYGVKD. CDR3 bases: TGTGCCATCAGTGCGGCTGACAGCTACAATGAGCAGTTCTTC. It yields the protein CAISAADSYNEQFF.

This clonotype is medium-sized within its sample. V and J are TRBV27 and TRBJ2-7, with a tentative D call TRBD1 (5 bases). The CDR3 extends over 16 amino acids. Trimming removed 4 bases at V and 1 base at J, with 17 bases between. Germline CDR1 is MNHEY and CDR2 is SMNVEV (reference sequence). This CDR3 reads CASSYLPGDRSYEQYF. The CDR3 DNA follows: TGTGCCAGCAGTTATCTCCCCGGAGACAGATCCTACGAGCAGTACTTC.

This clonotype rates as medium-sized (0.01 to 0.1%). The chain recombines TRBV11-3 with TRBJ2-1, with 7 nucleotides matching TRBD2. The CDR3 runs 15 residues. Germline CDR1 SGHNT, CDR2 YENEEA. V shed 5 bases and J 0 bases; nucleotides not matched to a gene: 4. CDR3 in DNA: TGTGCCAGCAGCCCGGGGGGAAGCTCCTACAATGAGCAGTTCTTC. This encodes CASSPGGSSYNEQFF.

Sample share makes this clonotype medium-sized (0.01 to 0.1%). The chain joins TRBV6-5 to TRBJ2-1; 14 bases fit TRBD2. Germline values: CDR1 MNHEY, CDR2 SVGAGI. This CDR3 is built from 15 residues. Unmatched junction bases numbered 3, after V lost 7 bases and J lost 4 bases. The CDR3 sequence: CASTGLAGGYNEQFF. DNA of the CDR3: TGTGCCAGCACCGGACTAGCGGGAGGTTACAATGAGCAGTTCTTC.

The chain recombines TRBV6-6 with TRBJ1-5, with 11 bases identical to TRBD1. Trimming cost V 5 bases and J 5 bases; bases outside gene matches: 5. Germline CDR1 MNHNY, CDR2 SVGAGI (reference sequence). The CDR3 extends over 15 amino acids. CDR3 sequence reads: CASSRPGQGDQPQHF. Written as DNA, the CDR3 is TGTGCCAGCAGTCGACCGGGACAGGGGGATCAGCCCCAGCATTTT.

This clonotype was seen ten or more times. The gene calls are TRBV19 and TRBJ2-1; D possibly uses TRBD1 or TRBD2 (5 bases each). The CDR3 runs 15 residues. CDR1 is LNHDA and CDR2 is SQIVND in the germline V gene (reference sequence). With 1 base removed from V and 7 bases from J, the gap between germline ends came to 14 bases. The DNA for the CDR3 is TGTGCCAGTAGTATAGGTGGGACGCCTCGGAATGAGCAGTTCTTC. Its protein product is CASSIGGTPRNEQFF.

This clonotype was recorded many times. The V and J genes are TRBV28 and TRBJ2-3; no reliable D call. Per germline, CDR1 MDHEN and CDR2 SYDVKM. The length of the CDR3 is 11 residues. Trimming stripped 3 bases from V and 6 bases from J, with 4 bases between. The CDR3 sequence is CASSFADTQYF. The CDR3 nucleotides are TGTGCCAGCAGTTTCGCCGATACGCAGTATTTT.

This clonotype was observed a handful of times. This rearrangement joins TRBV6-1 to TRBJ1-1, with unresolved D. The CDR3 is 13 amino acids. Trimming pared 4 bases from V and 1 base from J, leaving 7 bases between. Germline V gene lookup returns CDR1 MNHNS and CDR2 SASEGT. CDR3 sequence reads: CASSASANTEAFF. DNA for the CDR3: TGTGCCAGCAGTGCGAGCGCGAACACTGAAGCTTTCTTT.

This clonotype turned up a few times. V and J are TRBV30 and TRBJ2-7; TRBD1 agrees at 9 bases. The V gene's germline CDR1 is GTSNPN and CDR2 SVGIG (reference sequence). This CDR3 region has 13 residues. Trimming cost V 4 bases and J 3 bases; bases outside gene matches: 4. CDR3 DNA: TGTGCCTGGACCCGGGACAGGGACTACGAGCAGTACTTC. Protein: CAWTRDRDYEQYF.

In this sample, this clonotype is medium-sized. The chain carries TRBV7-2 and TRBJ2-7; D unclear. V was pared by 2 bases and J by 3 bases, with 5 bases between. From germline, CDR1 is SGHTA and CDR2 FQGNSA. CDR3 length: 12 amino acids. CDR3 DNA: TGTGCCAGCAGCTTATTGAACTACGAGCAGTACTTC. Protein sequence: CASSLLNYEQYF. Variable domain in full (rest from reference TRBV7-2 and TRBJ2-7): GAGVSQSPSNKVTEKGKDVELRCDPISGHTALYWYRQSLGQGLEFLIYFQGNSAPDKSGLPSDRFSAERTGGSVSTLTIQRTQQEDSAVYLCASSLLNYEQYFGPGTRLTVT.

This clonotype turned up a few times. This chain joins TRBV18 and TRBJ2-1, with 8 positions matching TRBD2. The CDR3 has 16 amino acids. The V segment lost 0 bases and the J segment 3 bases; nucleotides outside the gene matches: 4. The germline V gene encodes CDR1 KGHSH and CDR2 LQKENI. The CDR3 coding sequence is TGTGCCAGCTCACCACCAAAGCGGGAGAACTACAATGAGCAGTTCTTC. This sequence encodes CASSPPKRENYNEQFF. Full variable domain (remainder filled in from reference TRBV18 and TRBJ2-1): NAGVMQNPRHLVRRRGQEARLRCSPMKGHSHVYWYRQLPEEGLKFMVYLQKENIIDESGMPKERFSAEFPKEGPSILRIQQVVRGDSAAYFCASSPPKRENYNEQFFGPGTRLTVL.

This clonotype was seen ten or more times. The rearrangement joins TRBV28 to TRBJ2-5; a weak D match, TRBD1 (6 bases). CDR3 length equals 14 residues. CDR1 is MDHEN and CDR2 is SYDVKM in the germline V gene. V was clipped by 4 bases and J by 0 bases, with 9 bases between them. CDR3 bases: TGTGCCAGCAGTTCCCCAGGGGACCAAGAGACCCAGTACTTC. Translated: CASSSPGDQETQYF.

Judged by abundance, this clonotype is hyperexpanded (1% or more). The chain is built from TRBV7-2 and TRBJ2-1; D assignment may be TRBD1 or TRBD2 (5 bases each). V gave up 5 bases and J gave up 2 bases, with 13 bases separating them. Per germline, CDR1 SGHTA and CDR2 FQGNSA. There are 15 residues in the CDR3. CDR3 sequence: CASSPDGAPYNEQFF. CDR3 DNA sequence: TGTGCCAGCAGCCCGGACGGGGCTCCCTACAATGAGCAGTTCTTC.